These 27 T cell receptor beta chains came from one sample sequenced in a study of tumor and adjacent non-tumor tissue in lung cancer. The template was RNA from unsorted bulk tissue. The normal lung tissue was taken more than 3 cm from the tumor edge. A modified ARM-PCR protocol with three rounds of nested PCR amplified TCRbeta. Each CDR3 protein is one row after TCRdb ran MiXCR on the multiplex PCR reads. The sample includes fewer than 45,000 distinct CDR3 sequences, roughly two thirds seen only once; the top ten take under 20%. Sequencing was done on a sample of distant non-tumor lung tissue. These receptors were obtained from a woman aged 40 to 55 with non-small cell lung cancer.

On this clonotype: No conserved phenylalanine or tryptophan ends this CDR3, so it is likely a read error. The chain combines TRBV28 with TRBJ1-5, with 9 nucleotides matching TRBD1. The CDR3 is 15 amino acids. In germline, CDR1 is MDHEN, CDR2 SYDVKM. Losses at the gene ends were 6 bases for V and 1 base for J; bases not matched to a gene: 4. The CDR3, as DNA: TGTGCCAGCAGGACAGGGGGTAAAAGCAATCAGCCCCAGCATCTT. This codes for CASRTGGKSNQPQHL.

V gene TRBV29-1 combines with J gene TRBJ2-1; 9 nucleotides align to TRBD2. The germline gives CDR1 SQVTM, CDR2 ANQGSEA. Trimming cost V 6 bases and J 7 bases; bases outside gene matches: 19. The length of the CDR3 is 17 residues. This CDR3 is CSVTRTSEPSAGNEQFF. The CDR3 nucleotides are TGCAGCGTGACCAGGACTAGCGAACCTTCGGCGGGTAATGAGCAGTTCTTC.

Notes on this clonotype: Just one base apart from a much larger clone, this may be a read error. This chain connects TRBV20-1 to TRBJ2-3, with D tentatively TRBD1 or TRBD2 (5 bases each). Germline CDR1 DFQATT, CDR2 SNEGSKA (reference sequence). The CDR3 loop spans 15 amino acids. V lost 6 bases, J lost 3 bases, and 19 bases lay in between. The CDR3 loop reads CSANPRGTATDTQYF. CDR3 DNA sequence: TGCAGTGCAAACCCCCGGGGCACGGCAACAGATACGCAGTATTTT.

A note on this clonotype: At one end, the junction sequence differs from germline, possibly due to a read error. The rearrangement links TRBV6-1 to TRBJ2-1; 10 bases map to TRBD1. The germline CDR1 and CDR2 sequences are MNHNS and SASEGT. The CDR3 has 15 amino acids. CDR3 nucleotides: TGTGCCGGCAGTGCTGGACAGGGGGATAGCGATGAGCAATTCTTC. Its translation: CAGSAGQGDSDEQFF.

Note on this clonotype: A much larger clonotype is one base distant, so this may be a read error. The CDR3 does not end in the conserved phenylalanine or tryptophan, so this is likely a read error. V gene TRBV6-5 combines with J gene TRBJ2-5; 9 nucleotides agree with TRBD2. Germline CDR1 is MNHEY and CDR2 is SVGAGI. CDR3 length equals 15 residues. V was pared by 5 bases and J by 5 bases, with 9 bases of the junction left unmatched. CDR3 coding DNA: TGTGCCAGCAGTCAAAGCGGGAGGTCAGGGGAGACCCAGTACCTC. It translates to CASSQSGRSGETQYL.

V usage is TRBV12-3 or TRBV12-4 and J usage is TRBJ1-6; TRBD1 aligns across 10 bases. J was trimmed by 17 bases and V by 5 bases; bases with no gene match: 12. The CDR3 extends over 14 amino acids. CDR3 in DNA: TGTGCCAGCAGTAGACAGGGGGCGGATTCACACATCCACTTT. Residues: CASSRQGADSHIHF.

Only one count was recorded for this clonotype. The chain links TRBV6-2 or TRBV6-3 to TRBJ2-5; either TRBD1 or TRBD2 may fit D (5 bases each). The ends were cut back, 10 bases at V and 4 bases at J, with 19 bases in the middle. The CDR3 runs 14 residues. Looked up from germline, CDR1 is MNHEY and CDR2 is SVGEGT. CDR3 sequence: CANTRGTDLETQYF. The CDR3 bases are TGTGCCAACACGAGGGGAACCGACCTAGAGACCCAGTACTTC.

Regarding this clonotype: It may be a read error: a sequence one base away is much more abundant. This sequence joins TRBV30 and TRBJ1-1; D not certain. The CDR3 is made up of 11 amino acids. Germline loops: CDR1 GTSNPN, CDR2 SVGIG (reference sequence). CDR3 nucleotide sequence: TGTGTCTGGATCAGGAACACTGAAGCTTTCTTT. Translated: CVWIRNTEAFF.

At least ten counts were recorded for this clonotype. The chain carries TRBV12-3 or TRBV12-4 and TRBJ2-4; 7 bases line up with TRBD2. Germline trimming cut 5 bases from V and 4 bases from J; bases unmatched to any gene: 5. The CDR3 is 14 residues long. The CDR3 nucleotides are TGTGCCAGCAGTATCCAGGGAGGGAAAAACATTCAGTACTTC. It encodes CASSIQGGKNIQYF.

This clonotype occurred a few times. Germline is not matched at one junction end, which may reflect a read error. CDR3 amino acids: CATSARGGSSQPQHF. The CDR3, as DNA: TGTGCCACCAGTGCGAGGGGAGGCAGCAGTCAGCCCCAGCATTTT. J is TRBJ1-5 and V is TRBV24-1, with a weak D call TRBD1 (5 bases). There are 15 residues in the CDR3. The germline CDR1 and CDR2 sequences are KGHDR and SFDVKD.

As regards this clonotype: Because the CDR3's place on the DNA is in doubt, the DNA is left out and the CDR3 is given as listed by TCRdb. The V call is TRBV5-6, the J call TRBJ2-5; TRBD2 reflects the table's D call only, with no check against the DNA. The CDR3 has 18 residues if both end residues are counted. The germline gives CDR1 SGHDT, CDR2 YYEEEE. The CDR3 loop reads CASSSFWGSGSSAGTHYF.

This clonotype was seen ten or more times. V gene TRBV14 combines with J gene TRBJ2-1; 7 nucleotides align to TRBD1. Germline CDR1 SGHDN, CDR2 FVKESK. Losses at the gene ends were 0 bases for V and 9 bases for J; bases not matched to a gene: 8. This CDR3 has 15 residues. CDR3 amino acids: CASSQERGRGGEQFF. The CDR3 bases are TGTGCCAGCAGCCAAGAGAGGGGGCGCGGTGGTGAGCAGTTCTTC.

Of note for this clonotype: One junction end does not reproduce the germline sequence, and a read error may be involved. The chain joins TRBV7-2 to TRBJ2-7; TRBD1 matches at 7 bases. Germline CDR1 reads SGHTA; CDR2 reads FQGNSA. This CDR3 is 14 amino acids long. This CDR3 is CAISRRQGIYDQYF. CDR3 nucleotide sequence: TGTGCCATCAGCCGTCGACAGGGTATCTACGATCAGTACTTC. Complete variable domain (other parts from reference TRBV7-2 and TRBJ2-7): GAGVSQSPSNKVTEKGKDVELRCDPISGHTALYWYRQSLGQGLEFLIYFQGNSAPDKSGLPSDRFSAERTGGSVSTLTIQRTQQEDSAVYLCAISRRQGIYDQYFGPGTRLTVT.

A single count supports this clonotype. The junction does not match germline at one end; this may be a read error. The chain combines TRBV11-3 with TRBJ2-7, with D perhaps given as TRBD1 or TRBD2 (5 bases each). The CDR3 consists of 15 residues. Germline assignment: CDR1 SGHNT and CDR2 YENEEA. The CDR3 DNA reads TGTGCCAGCAGCATAGATGGGGGTTTCACATACGAGCAGTACTTC. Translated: CASSIDGGFTYEQYF.

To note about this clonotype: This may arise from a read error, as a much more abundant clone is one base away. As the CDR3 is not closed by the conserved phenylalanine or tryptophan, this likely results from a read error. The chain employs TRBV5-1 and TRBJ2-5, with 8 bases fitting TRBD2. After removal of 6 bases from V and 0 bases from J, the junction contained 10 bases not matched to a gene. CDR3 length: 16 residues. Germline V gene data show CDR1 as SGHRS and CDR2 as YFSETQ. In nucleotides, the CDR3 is TGCGCCAGCAATGGGATAACGGGGGGGTACCAAGAGACCCAGTACTAC. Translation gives CASNGITGGYQETQYY.

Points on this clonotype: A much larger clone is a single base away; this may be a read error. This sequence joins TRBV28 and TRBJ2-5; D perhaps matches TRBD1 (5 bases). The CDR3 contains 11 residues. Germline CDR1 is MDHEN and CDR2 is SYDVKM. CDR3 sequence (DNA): TGTACCAGCAGTGACACAGGAACCCAGTACTTC. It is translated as CTSSDTGTQYF. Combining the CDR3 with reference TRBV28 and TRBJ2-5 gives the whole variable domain DVKVTQSSRYLVKRTGEKVFLECVQDMDHENMFWYRQDPGLGLRLIYFSYDVKMKEKGDIPEGYSVSREKKERFSLILESASTNQTSMYLCTSSDTGTQYFGPGTRLLVL.

The CDR3 reads CNGTSSYGQFF. CDR3 DNA: TGCAACGGGACTAGCTCCTATGGGCAGTTCTTC. The chain carries TRBV29-1 and TRBJ2-1, with TRBD2 matching over 9 bases. The CDR3 extends over 11 amino acids. Germline V lookup: CDR1 SQVTM, CDR2 ANQGSEA.

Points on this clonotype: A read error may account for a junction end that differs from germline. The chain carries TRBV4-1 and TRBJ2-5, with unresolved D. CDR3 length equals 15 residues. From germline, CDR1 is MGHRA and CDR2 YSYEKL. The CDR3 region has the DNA TGCGCCAGCAGCCAAGGGCGGCAGGCCCAAGAGATCCAGTACTTT. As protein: CASSQGRQAQEIQYF.

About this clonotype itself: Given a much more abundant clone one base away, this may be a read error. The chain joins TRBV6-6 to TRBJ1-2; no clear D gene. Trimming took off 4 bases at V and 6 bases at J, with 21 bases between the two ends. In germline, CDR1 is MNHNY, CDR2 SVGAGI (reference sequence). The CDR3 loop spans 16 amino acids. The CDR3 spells CASSSQSGRLRDGYTF. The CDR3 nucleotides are TGTGCCAGCAGTTCCCAGTCTGGCCGGCTGAGGGATGGCTACACCTTC.

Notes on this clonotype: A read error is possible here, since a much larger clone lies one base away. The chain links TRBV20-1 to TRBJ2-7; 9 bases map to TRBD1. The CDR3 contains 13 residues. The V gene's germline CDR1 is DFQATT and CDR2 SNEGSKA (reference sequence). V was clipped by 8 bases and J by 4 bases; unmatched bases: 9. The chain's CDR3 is CSPTGTGTYEQYF. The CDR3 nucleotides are TGCAGTCCTACCGGGACAGGGACTTACGAGCAGTACTTC.

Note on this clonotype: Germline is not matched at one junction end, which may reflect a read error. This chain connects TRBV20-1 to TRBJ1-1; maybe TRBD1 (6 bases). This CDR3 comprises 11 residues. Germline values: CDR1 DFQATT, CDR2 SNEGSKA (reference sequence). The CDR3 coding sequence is TGCAGTGCTCGGACAGACGCTGAAGCTTCCTTT. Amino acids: CSARTDAEASF.

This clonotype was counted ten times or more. The DNA for the CDR3 is TGTGCCAGCAGTTCCAAATCCGGTCTCCTCGGAAACACCATATATTTT. This sequence encodes CASSSKSGLLGNTIYF. The V gene is TRBV6-6, the J gene TRBJ1-3; no reliable D call. Germline lookup yields CDR1 MNHNY and CDR2 SVGAGI (reference sequence). V gave up 4 bases and J gave up 4 bases, with 17 bases separating them. The CDR3 sequence is 16 residues long.

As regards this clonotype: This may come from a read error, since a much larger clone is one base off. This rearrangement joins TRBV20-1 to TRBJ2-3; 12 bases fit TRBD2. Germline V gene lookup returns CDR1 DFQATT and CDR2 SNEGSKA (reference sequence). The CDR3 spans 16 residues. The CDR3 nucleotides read TGCAGAGCAGTCTTACTAGCGGGGGGCCGCACAGATACGCAGTATTTT. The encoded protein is CRAVLLAGGRTDTQYF.

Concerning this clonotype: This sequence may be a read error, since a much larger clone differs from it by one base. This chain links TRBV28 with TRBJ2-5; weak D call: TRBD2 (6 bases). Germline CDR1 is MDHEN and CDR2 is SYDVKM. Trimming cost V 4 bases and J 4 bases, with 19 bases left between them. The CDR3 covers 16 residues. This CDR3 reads CASSSGPGVDPETQYF. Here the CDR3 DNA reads TGTGCCAGCAGTTCCGGCCCGGGAGTGGACCCAGAGACCCAGTACTTC. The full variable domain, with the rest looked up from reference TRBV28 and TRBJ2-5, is DVKVTQSSRYLVKRTGEKVFLECVQDMDHENMFWYRQDPGLGLRLIYFSYDVKMKEKGDIPEGYSVSREKKERFSLILESASTNQTSMYLCASSSGPGVDPETQYFGPGTRLLVL.

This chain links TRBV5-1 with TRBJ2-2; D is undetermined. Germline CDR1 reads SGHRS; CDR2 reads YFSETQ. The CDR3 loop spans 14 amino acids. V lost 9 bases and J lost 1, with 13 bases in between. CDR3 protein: CATNTDGNTGELFF. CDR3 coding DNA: TGCGCCACCAATACGGACGGGAACACCGGGGAGCTGTTTTTT.

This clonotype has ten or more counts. The CDR3 sequence is CAWSGTVLLSNYGYTF. As DNA, the CDR3 is TGTGCCTGGAGTGGGACAGTATTATTATCTAACTATGGCTACACCTTC. The chain uses TRBV30 and TRBJ1-2, with a weak D call TRBD1 (6 bases). Germline lookup yields CDR1 GTSNPN and CDR2 SVGIG (reference sequence). The length of the CDR3 is 16 residues. Trimming took 1 base from V and 0 from J, leaving 15 bases between them.

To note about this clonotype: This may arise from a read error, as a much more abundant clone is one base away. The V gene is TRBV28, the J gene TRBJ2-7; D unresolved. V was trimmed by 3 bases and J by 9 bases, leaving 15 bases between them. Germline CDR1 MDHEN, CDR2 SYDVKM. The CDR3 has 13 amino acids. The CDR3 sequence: CASSFPGTAGQYF. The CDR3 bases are TGTGCCAGCAGTTTTCCCGGTACGGCAGGGCAGTACTTC.